These 4 T cell receptor beta chains originate from one sample sequenced in a study of blood T cells in healthy people across ages (dated by TCRdb to between 2014 and 2017). The library was obtained by 5' RACE. Sequencing instrument: Illumina HiSeq 2500. The second PCR ran for about 6 to 12 cycles and used a J-beta primer mix along with a sample-barcoded 5' primer. In TCRdb, the public reads were trimmed at Q25 with fastp and aligned with MiXCR, with productive beta chains retained. Rows matching on CDR3 protein sequence are summarized as one entry with the most common DNA and genes. The sample profile shows 1.6 million or so distinct CDR3 sequences; roughly 30% of them were found once. Roughly 12% of the sample is held by the ten biggest clonotypes. Sequenced material: blood. Source of these receptors: a woman in her 30s in good health.

In this sample, this clonotype turned up many times. CDR3 region: CASSHGTPREETQYF. CDR3 in DNA: TGTGCCAGCAGCCATGGGACACCGAGGGAGGAGACCCAGTACTTC. The chain joins TRBV5-5 to TRBJ2-5; possibly TRBD1 for D (6 bases). Trimming removed 4 bases at V and 5 bases at J, with 18 bases between. From germline, CDR1 is SGHKS and CDR2 YYEKEE (reference sequence). The CDR3 runs to 15 residues.

This clonotype was detected a few times. The V and J genes are TRBV2 and TRBJ2-7; D is ambiguous. The CDR3 runs 14 residues. Germline-derived CDR1 and CDR2 are SNHLY and FYNNEI. V lost 8 bases and J 0 bases, leaving 14 bases between the germline ends. The CDR3 region is CASGRRGSSYEQYF. The CDR3 nucleotides are TGTGCCAGCGGACGTCGCGGTAGCTCCTACGAGCAGTACTTC.

The chain uses TRBV4-1 and TRBJ1-1; D is unclear. Trimming took 4 bases from V and 8 from J, leaving 14 bases between them. The CDR3 is made up of 13 amino acids. Germline V gives CDR1 MGHRA, CDR2 YSYEKL. CDR3 sequence reads: CASSLYKGLEAFF. As DNA, the CDR3 is TGCGCCAGCAGCCTCTATAAGGGCCTAGAAGCTTTCTTT.

The CDR3 DNA reads as TGTGCCAGCAGCCGTGGGGCAGGGCTCTACGAGCAGTACTTC. It yields the protein CASSRGAGLYEQYF. The chain is built from TRBV3-1 and TRBJ2-7; D is perhaps TRBD1 (5 bases). The CDR3 loop spans 14 amino acids. CDR1 and CDR2 (germline): LGHDT, YNNKEL (reference sequence). V lost 4 bases and J 3 bases, leaving 13 bases between the germline ends.